This entry concerns a single TCR beta chain. This sample is part of a study of spatial heterogeneity in lung cancer. Time point reported: sample taken at primary tumor resection. The study sequenced unsorted whole RNA from tumor, nontumor lung or frozen PBMC. The donors were 72 patients with non-small cell lung cancer that was early-stage and untreated. Trimming removed 1 base at V and 3 bases at J, with 4 bases between. CDR3 length equals 13 residues. CDR1 LNHDA and CDR2 SQIVND come from the germline V gene (reference sequence). Individual TCR cDNA molecules each bore their own unique molecular identifier. MiXCR was run by TCRdb on the 5' RACE reads, yielding one entry per CDR3 protein. This sample has over 1,000 distinct CDR3 sequences, with roughly 13% found just once.

Sample: normal lung tissue next to the tumor, taken at surgery. The chain is built from TRBV19 and TRBJ1-5, with no clear D. The origin of this receptor is a male donor with early-stage non-small cell lung cancer. The CDR3 region is CASSIVHNQPQHF. CDR3 in DNA: TGTGCCAGTAGTATAGTTCACAATCAGCCCCAGCATTTT.